This T cell receptor (beta chain) was sequenced during a study of T-cell reconstitution after alpha-beta-depleted transplantation in children. The CDR3 sequence is 14 residues long. Germline V lookup: CDR1 SGHRS, CDR2 YFSETQ. Trimming took 0 bases from V and 6 from J, leaving 11 bases between them. Unique molecular identifiers were incorporated into the prepared TCRbeta library. TCRdb reanalysed the PCR reads using MiXCR and keeps one entry per CDR3 protein. In the table there are about 240,000 distinct CDR3 sequences, roughly 24% of which are singletons. The V and J genes are TRBV5-1 and TRBJ2-3; no firm D call. The clonotype comes from a girl aged 2 to 9 with Fanconi anemia, due to receive a stem cell transplant. Material: PBMCs, obtained before TCRalphabeta/CD19-depleted stem cell transplant. The CDR3 protein is CASSLGTVGDTQYF. Here the CDR3 DNA reads TGCGCCAGCAGCTTGGGAACTGTGGGGGATACGCAGTATTTT.